Given below is one TCR beta chain in context. No cognate antigen has been identified for it. There are no base qualities to consult, and no much larger clone falls within one base. These data originate in a study of graft-versus-host responses after intestinal transplantation (dated by TCRdb to about 2021). Study-wide context: Multivisceral, liver-intestinal, or isolated intestinal transplants were received by the recipients. Rather than being sequenced by the commercial service, samples from a few later patients were sequenced in-house on an Illumina MiSeq and processed with MiXCR. Every recipient was given anti-thymocyte globulin induction, then maintenance tacrolimus and steroids for approximately 3 years. After intestinal transplantation, graft-versus-host and host-versus-graft alloreactive T cell clones were followed in the graft, circulation and bone marrow using bulk TCR-beta CDR3 sequencing. Donor T cell macrochimerism was defined as a peak of at least 4% donor T cells among recipient peripheral blood mononuclear cells. The cohort enrolled about two dozen intestinal transplant recipients, one of whom was a retransplant, and a few patients without pretransplant specimens were excluded. Alloreactive clones were identified by sequencing pre-transplant mixed lymphocyte reaction products and comparing them with unstimulated pre-transplant donor and recipient T cells.

In light of the paper, this sample's time point label describes: cells obtained before transplantation from donor or recipient. CD3+CD4+ and CD3+CD8+ populations were FACS-sorted from unstimulated pre-transplant donor and recipient cells taken from spleen or lymph nodes. The library relied on the immunoSEQ multiplex PCR assay. For most patients, genomic DNA was isolated using the Qiagen DNeasy Blood and Tissue Kit and was shipped frozen to Adaptive Biotechnologies for TCR sequencing. Adaptive Biotechnologies carried out high-throughput TCR-beta CDR3 sequencing of genomic DNA for most patients. In the authors' own workflow: TCR sequencing data were retrieved from Adaptive's ImmunoSEQ software for more than 15 patients, whereas a few other patients were processed with MiXCR and VDJtools. To correct CD4 versus CD8 sorting errors, any sequence found in both subsets at a frequency ratio below 5:1 was removed. CDR3 nucleotide sequences shared between donor and recipient were removed because the origin of such sequences could not be assigned. To be classed as alloreactive, a clone needed at least 2-fold expansion over unstimulated cells and a minimum CFSE-low frequency of 0.002% (template counts) or 0.001% (read counts). Clones were considered mappable if detected in sequenced pre-transplant spleen, lymph node, or MLR CFSE-low populations of the donor or recipient. Cumulative frequency of alloreactive clones was calculated as a percentage of all sequences weighted by copy number. The table was pulled from immuneACCESS by TCRdb, which kept in-frame rearrangements only. Such tables lose some clones; where checked, under half of the loss comes from unresolved V genes, and the rest has no known cause. The D gene and trimming were derived from the DNA, and the V and J assignments and clone size from that table. Within this sample are over 100,000 clones, with about 95% of them counted one time only. Jointly, the top ten make up more than 3% of the sample.

The CDR3 has 15 amino acids, counting the end cysteine and phenylalanine. Only the CDR3 portion is preserved as DNA: 45 bases, with reading frame beginning at the first base. The CDR1 and CDR2 encoded by the germline V gene are MDHEN and SYDVKM. V was cut back by 7 bases and J by 0 bases, leaving a gap of 15 bases between them. The study at large found these results: In patients with donor T cell macrochimerism, the allografts had high GvH to HvG T cell clonal ratios. Early after transplant, declines in HvG clones were associated with peak levels of circulating GvH clones. GvH clones were detected in recipient bone marrow, and some of these GvH clones were observed earlier in ileal mucosa or blood, consistent with an intestinal mucosal origin. The relatively low number and heterogeneity of intestinal transplant patients limited the conclusions.

The chain was built from TRBV28 and TRBJ1-1; tentative D gene TRBD1, with 6 bases matching. Sequenced material: unstimulated CD8+ T cells sorted from spleen or lymph node cells, taken before intestinal transplant. This clonotype was obtained from a human donor who received an intestinal transplant. CDR3 sequence: CASKLDSRLNTEAFF. Here is the DNA: TGTGCCAGCAAATTGGACAGCCGACTGAACACTGAAGCTTTCTTT.